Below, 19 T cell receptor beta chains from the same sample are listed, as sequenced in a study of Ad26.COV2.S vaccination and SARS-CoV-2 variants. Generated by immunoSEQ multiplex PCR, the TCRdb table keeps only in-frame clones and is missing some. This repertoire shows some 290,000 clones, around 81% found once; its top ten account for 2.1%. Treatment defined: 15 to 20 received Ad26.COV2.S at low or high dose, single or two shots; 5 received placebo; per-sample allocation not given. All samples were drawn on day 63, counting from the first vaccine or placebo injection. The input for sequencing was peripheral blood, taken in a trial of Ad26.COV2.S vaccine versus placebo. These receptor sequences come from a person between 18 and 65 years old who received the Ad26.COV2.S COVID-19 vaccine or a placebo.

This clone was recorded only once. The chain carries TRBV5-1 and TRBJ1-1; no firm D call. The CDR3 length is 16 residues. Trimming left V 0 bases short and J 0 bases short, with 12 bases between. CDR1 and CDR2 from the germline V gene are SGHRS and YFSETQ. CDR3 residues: CASSLGYSGLNTEAFF. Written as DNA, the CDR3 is TGCGCCAGCAGCTTGGGGTATTCAGGCTTGAACACTGAAGCTTTCTTT.

CDR3 in amino acids: CASSFVSGGAYEQYF. Here the CDR3 DNA reads TGTGCCAGCAGTTTTGTTAGCGGGGGAGCCTACGAGCAGTACTTC. V and J are TRBV6-5 and TRBJ2-7; TRBD2 matches 9 bases. Germline CDR1 reads MNHEY; CDR2 reads SVGAGI. The CDR3 is 15 amino acids. J was trimmed by 2 bases and V by 4 bases; bases with no gene match: 6.

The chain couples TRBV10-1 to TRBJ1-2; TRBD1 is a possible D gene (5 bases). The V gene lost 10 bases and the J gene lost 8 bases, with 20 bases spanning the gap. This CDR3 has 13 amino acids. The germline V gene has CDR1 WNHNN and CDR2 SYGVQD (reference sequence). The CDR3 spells CATDRGTRGGYTF. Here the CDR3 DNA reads TGCGCCACCGATCGTGGGACCCGGGGAGGCTACACCTTC.

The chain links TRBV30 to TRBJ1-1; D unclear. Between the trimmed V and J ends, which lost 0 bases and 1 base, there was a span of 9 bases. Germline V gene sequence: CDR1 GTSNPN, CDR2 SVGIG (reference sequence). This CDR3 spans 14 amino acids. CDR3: CAWSVRTRNTEAFF. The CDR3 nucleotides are TGTGCCTGGAGTGTAAGGACCCGGAACACTGAAGCTTTCTTT.

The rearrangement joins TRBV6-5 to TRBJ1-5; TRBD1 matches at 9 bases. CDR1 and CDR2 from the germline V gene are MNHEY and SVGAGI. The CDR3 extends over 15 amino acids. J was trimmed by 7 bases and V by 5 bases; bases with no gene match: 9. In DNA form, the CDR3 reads TGTGCCAGCAGTAATAACAGGGGGCGCGGGCAGCCCCAGCATTTT. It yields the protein CASSNNRGRGQPQHF.

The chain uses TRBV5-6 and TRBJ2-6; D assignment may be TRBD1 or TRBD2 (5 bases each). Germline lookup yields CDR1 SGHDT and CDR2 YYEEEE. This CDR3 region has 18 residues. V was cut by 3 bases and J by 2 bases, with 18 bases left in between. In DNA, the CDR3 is TGTGCCAGCAGCTCCTTCTCGGGGTTGGGGCCTGGGGCCAACGTCCTGACTTTC. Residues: CASSSFSGLGPGANVLTF.

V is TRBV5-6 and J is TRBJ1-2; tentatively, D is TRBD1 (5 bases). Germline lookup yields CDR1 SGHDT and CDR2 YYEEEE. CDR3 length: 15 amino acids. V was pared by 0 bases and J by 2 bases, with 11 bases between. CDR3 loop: CASSLVVRENYGYTF. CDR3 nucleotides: TGTGCCAGCAGCTTGGTCGTCAGGGAAAACTATGGCTACACCTTC.

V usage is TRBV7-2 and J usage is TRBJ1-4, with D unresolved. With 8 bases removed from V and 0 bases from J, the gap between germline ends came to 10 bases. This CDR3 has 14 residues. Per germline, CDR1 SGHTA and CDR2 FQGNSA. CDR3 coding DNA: TGTGCCAGCCGCCAGGCCGCAACTAATGAAAAACTGTTTTTT. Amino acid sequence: CASRQAATNEKLFF.

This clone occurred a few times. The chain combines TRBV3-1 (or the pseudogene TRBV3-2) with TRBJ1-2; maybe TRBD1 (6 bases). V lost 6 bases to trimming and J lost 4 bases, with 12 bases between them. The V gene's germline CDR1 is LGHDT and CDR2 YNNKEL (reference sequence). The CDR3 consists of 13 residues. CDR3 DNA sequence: TGTGCCAGCAGTCCAGGGGCTAGCTATGGCTACACCTTC. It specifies CASSPGASYGYTF.

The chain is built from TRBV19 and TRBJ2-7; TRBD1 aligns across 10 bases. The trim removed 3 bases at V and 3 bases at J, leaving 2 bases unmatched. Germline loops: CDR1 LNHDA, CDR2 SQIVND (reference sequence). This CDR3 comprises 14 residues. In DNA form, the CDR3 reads TGTGCCAGTAGTATGGGGACAGGGGACTACGAGCAGTACTTC. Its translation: CASSMGTGDYEQYF.

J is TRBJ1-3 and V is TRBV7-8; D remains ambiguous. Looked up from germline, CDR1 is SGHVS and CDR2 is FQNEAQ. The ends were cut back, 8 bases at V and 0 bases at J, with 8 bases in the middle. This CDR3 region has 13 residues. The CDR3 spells CASQLNSGNTIYF. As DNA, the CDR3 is TGTGCCAGCCAGCTTAACTCTGGAAACACCATATATTTT.

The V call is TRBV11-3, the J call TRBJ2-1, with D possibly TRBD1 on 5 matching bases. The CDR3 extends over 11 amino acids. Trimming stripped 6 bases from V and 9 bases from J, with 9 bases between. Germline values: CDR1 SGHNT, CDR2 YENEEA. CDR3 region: CASSRGGEQFF. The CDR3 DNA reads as TGTGCCAGCAGTAGGGGTGGTGAGCAGTTCTTC.

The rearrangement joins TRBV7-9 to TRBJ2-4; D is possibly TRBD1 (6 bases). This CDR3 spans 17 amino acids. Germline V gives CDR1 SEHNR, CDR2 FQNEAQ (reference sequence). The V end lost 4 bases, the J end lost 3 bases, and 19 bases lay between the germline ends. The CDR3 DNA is TGTGCCAGCAGCTCGGACAGACATCCGCATAGCAAAAACATTCAGTACTTC. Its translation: CASSSDRHPHSKNIQYF.

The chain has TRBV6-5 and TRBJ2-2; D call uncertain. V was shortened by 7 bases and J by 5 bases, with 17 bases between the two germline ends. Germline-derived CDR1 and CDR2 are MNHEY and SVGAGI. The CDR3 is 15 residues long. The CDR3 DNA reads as TGTGCCAGCAACAAAGGGAAGAGGTGGACCGGGGAGCTGTTTTTT. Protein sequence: CASNKGKRWTGELFF.

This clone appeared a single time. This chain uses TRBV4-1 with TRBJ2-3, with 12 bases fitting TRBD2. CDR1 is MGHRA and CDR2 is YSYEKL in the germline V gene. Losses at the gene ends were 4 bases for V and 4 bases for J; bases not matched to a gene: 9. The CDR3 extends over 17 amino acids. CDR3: CASSRTTSGGFADTQYF. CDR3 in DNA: TGCGCCAGCAGCCGTACCACTAGCGGGGGGTTCGCAGATACGCAGTATTTT.

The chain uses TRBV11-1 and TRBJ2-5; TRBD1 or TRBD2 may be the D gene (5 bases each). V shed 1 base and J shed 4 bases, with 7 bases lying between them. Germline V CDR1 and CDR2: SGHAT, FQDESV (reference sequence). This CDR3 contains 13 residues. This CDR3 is CASSLGGAETQYF. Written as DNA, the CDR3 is TGTGCCAGCAGCTTAGGAGGGGCAGAGACCCAGTACTTC.

The CDR3 nucleotides are TGTGCCAGCTCACCACCAACAGGGGGCTTCGAAACCGGGGAGCTGTTTTTT. Amino acids: CASSPPTGGFETGELFF. The chain is built from TRBV18 and TRBJ2-2; 9 bases are a match to TRBD1. V dropped 0 bases and J dropped 5; count of bases not matched to a gene: 7. Germline-derived CDR1 and CDR2 are KGHSH and LQKENI. CDR3 length: 17 residues.

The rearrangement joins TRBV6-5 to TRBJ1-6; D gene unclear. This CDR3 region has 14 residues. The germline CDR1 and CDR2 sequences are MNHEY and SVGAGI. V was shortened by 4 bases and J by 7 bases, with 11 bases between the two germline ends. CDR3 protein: CASSSLSLNSPLHF. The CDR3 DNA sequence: TGTGCCAGCAGTTCCCTTTCTTTAAATTCACCCCTCCACTTT.

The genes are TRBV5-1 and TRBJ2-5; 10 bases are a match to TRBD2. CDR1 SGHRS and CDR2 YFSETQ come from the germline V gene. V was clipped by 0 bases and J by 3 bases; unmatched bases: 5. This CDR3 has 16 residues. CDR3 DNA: TGCGCCAGCAGCTTGGAGTTAGCGGGGGGAAAAGAGACCCAGTACTTC. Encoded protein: CASSLELAGGKETQYF.